Included here is one T cell receptor (beta chain) sequence, with context. No antigen is known for it. The donors were members of the validation cohort, which comprised under 150 subjects and was separate from the first cohort of roughly 700 subjects. The source of the sample is a study of cytomegalovirus exposure and HLA in healthy donors. Study context: The approximately 120 validation repertoires, a later analysis reported, used the same platform as the approximately 700 first-cohort repertoires.

V lost 2 bases and J 6 bases, leaving 22 bases between the germline ends. The V gene's germline CDR1 is SGHTA and CDR2 FQGNSA. The CDR3 is 18 amino acids. Sequencing used immunoSEQ multiplex PCR; TCRdb keeps in-frame clones, though not all of them. The sample shows 200,000 to 300,000 clones, less than 95% of them seen only once. General study points: Researchers catalogued over 150 TCR beta chains as cytomegalovirus-associated. Most TCR sequences were rare, but some public TCRs occurred in many donors.

V usage is TRBV7-2 and J usage is TRBJ2-2; possibly TRBD1 for D (5 bases). This receptor was taken from a woman aged 25 to 39 in good health and CMV-seronegative. The sample taken for sequencing was PBMCs. The CDR3 bases are TGTGCCAGCAGCTTACAGTTGGGGTCTGGGGCTCGCCCCGGGGAGCTGTTTTTT. It codes for CASSLQLGSGARPGELFF.